The clone carrying this TCR beta chain was seen only a few times. V shed 0 bases and J shed 1 base, with 13 bases lying between them. CDR3 length: 16 residues. From germline, CDR1 is SGHRS and CDR2 YFSETQ. This specimen belongs to a study of T cells after yellow fever vaccination. MiXCR, run by TCRdb on the 5' RACE reads, gives a single entry per CDR3 protein. The sample contains roughly 250,000 distinct CDR3 sequences, 10% to 15% of which appear only once. The origin of this receptor is a man aged 30 to 39 who received the YFV17D yellow fever vaccine. The starting material was CD4+ T cells sorted from PBMCs, obtained 45 days after the yellow fever booster vaccination. V gene TRBV5-1 combines with J gene TRBJ2-5, with D perhaps matching TRBD2 (5 bases). The CDR3 nucleotides are TGCGCCAGCAGCTTGGCCAGTAAGGCGGGCCAAGAGACCCAGTACTTC. Protein: CASSLASKAGQETQYF.